The rows below give T cell receptor beta chains drawn from one sample of a study of cytomegalovirus exposure and HLA in healthy donors. Repertoires were generated with immunoSEQ multiplex PCR, while TCRdb's copy carries only in-frame clones and drops some. The sample consists of about 200,000 clones, approximately 80% of them appearing once. Sequenced: PBMCs. The receptors stem from a male donor in good health and CMV-seronegative. Both conserved end residues are part of each CDR3. Each record gives: D gene, J gene, V gene, CDR3 length, clone size, CDR3 DNA, CDR3 protein. D genes are given only for firm matches. Not all rows give a size; the values are once, few, many and, for expanded clones, a class.

. | TRBJ2-4 | TRBV7-3 | 15 | . | TGTGCCAGCAGCTTCAGACACGGCCCCAAAAACATTCAGTACTTC | CASSFRHGPKNIQYF
. | TRBJ1-2 | TRBV25-1 | 11 | . | TGTGCCAGCAGTGCAGTCTATGGCTACACCTTC | CASSAVYGYTF
. | TRBJ1-1 | TRBV18 | 17 | . | TGTGCCAGCTCACCAACAGTTGGGGGGTACACGAACACTGAAGCTTTCTTT | CASSPTVGGYTNTEAFF
. | TRBJ2-2 | TRBV11-2 | 15 | once | TGTGCCAGCAGCCCCGCAGCGGCGAACACCGGGGAGCTGTTTTTT | CASSPAAANTGELFF
TRBD2 | TRBJ2-1 | TRBV10-2 | 16 | . | TGCGCCAGCAGCATAGCGGGAGGGGGCTCCTACAATGAGCAGTTCTTC | CASSIAGGGSYNEQFF
. | TRBJ1-1 | TRBV4-1 | 16 | . | TGCGCCAGCAGCCAAGATGTGACAGCCTTGAACACTGAAGCTTTCTTT | CASSQDVTALNTEAFF
TRBD2 | TRBJ2-1 | TRBV4-2 | 17 | . | TGTGCCAGCAGCCACCGAGGACTAGCGGGAAACTACAATGAGCAGTTCTTC | CASSHRGLAGNYNEQFF
. | TRBJ1-5 | TRBV19 | 11 | . | TGTGCCAGTGCGAGTGGTCAGCCCCAGCATTTT | CASASGQPQHF
TRBD2 | TRBJ2-7 | TRBV25-1 | 16 | . | TGTGCCAGCAGTGACGACCGCGGACTAGCTGTCTCCGGCCAGTACTTC | CASSDDRGLAVSGQYF
. | TRBJ1-5 | TRBV6-1 | 13 | . | TGTGCCAGCAGTGAAGCGCATAGCGACAACCAGCATTTT | CASSEAHSDNQHF
. | TRBJ2-2 | TRBV11-2 | 16 | once | TGTGCCAGCAGCTTAGTGTCGCCGGGACTCACCGGGGAGCTGTTTTTT | CASSLVSPGLTGELFF
TRBD2 | TRBJ2-1 | TRBV9 | 12 | . | TGTGCCAGCAGCTGGGAGGGCAATGAGCAGTTCTTC | CASSWEGNEQFF
TRBD2 | TRBJ2-7 | TRBV6-5 | 15 | . | TGTGCCAGCAGTTACCTCGGACTAGCGGTTTACGAGCAGTACTTC | CASSYLGLAVYEQYF
TRBD1 | TRBJ1-5 | TRBV9 | 15 | . | TGTGCCAGCAGCGGGACAGGGGACGCCAATCAGCCCCAGCATTTT | CASSGTGDANQPQHF